This TCR beta chain was captured in a study of CD8 T cells in ankylosing spondylitis. Overall study results and limits: Within ankylosing spondylitis blood, a TCR beta motif made up of eight highly homologous variants appeared to be characteristic.

As regards this clonotype: Its antigen remains unknown.

With 7 bases removed from V and 2 bases from J, the gap between germline ends came to 13 bases. This CDR3 has 13 residues. Germline CDR1 DFQATT, CDR2 SNEGSKA (reference sequence). Each CDR3 protein gets one entry after TCRdb re-called the 5' RACE reads with MiXCR. The sample consists of some 130,000 distinct CDR3 sequences, 17% of them appearing once. The rearrangement joins TRBV20-1 to TRBJ2-3; D unresolved. This TCR was sampled from a male donor with ankylosing spondylitis. Sequenced sample: blood, either unsorted or a sorted T cell fraction (not recorded which). The CDR3, as DNA: TGCAGTGTTCTGAAGTCGGACACAGATACGCAGTATTTT. Its protein product is CSVLKSDTDTQYF.